Presented here are 13 T cell receptor beta chains from one specimen sequenced in a study of blood T cell repertoires in COVID-19. The table came from immunoSEQ multiplex PCR; TCRdb's copy has only in-frame clones and leaves some out. Of over 65,000 clones listed, over 70% are singletons. Sample: peripheral blood. These receptors all come from a woman in her thirties or forties with active or convalescent COVID-19.

This clone has just a few counts. The CDR3 loop is CASSLGYRGLGQETQYF. In nucleotides, the CDR3 is TGTGCCAGCAGCTTAGGTTACAGGGGGCTTGGCCAAGAGACCCAGTACTTC. This chain connects TRBV7-9 to TRBJ2-5; TRBD1 matches at 9 bases. Trimming at V came to 1 base and at J to 1 base, leaving 7 bases not matched to a gene. The germline gives CDR1 SEHNR, CDR2 FQNEAQ (reference sequence). This CDR3 region has 17 residues.

The rearrangement uses TRBV11-1 and TRBJ2-7, with a weak D call TRBD1 (6 bases). Trimming removed 2 bases from V and 5 bases from J, with 19 bases in between. CDR1 and CDR2 from the germline V gene are SGHAT and FQDESV (reference sequence). CDR3 length equals 16 residues. The CDR3 is CASSLLWGQGQDEQYF. Here the CDR3 DNA reads TGTGCCAGCAGCTTACTCTGGGGCCAGGGGCAAGACGAGCAGTACTTC.

The rearrangement uses TRBV7-9 and TRBJ2-2; the D is unclear. Germline V lookup: CDR1 SEHNR, CDR2 FQNEAQ (reference sequence). The CDR3 sequence is 15 residues long. V lost 2 bases and J lost 0, with 7 bases in between. CDR3 DNA: TGTGCCAGCAGCTTATGGCTAGCGAACACCGGGGAGCTGTTTTTT. This codes for CASSLWLANTGELFF.

This chain links TRBV7-9 with TRBJ1-6; 7 nucleotides align to TRBD1. The CDR3 contains 12 residues. In germline, CDR1 is SEHNR, CDR2 FQNEAQ (reference sequence). Unmatched junction bases numbered 2, after V lost 2 bases and J lost 13 bases. The CDR3 loop is CASSLQTGPLHF. CDR3 DNA: TGTGCCAGCAGCTTACAGACAGGGCCCCTCCACTTT.

The chain combines TRBV3-1 (or the pseudogene TRBV3-2) with TRBJ2-7, with 10 bases aligning to TRBD1. The J segment lost 1 base and the V segment lost 1 base, leaving 1 base of the junction unmatched. Germline CDR1 reads LGHDT; CDR2 reads YNNKEL (reference sequence). The CDR3 covers 15 residues. CDR3 sequence reads: CASSQAGQGSYEQYF. CDR3 nucleotides: TGTGCCAGCAGCCAAGCGGGACAGGGGTCCTACGAGCAGTACTTC.

The rearrangement joins TRBV7-2 to TRBJ2-7; weak D call: TRBD2 (6 bases). Germline-derived CDR1 and CDR2 are SGHTA and FQGNSA. The V end was cut by 0 bases, the J end by 6 bases, with 12 bases between. This CDR3 comprises 14 residues. This CDR3 reads CASSLALGTLEQYF. The CDR3 bases are TGTGCCAGCAGCTTAGCCCTAGGGACTCTCGAGCAGTACTTC.

This clone appeared once. The J gene is TRBJ1-2, the V gene TRBV6-4; TRBD1 matches at 7 bases. J lost 4 bases, V lost 0 bases, and 5 bases had no gene match. The CDR3 is made up of 15 amino acids. The germline gives CDR1 MRHNA, CDR2 SNTAGT. CDR3 coding DNA: TGTGCCAGCAGTGACTCTCCCGACAGGGTCTATGGCTACACCTTC. Protein product: CASSDSPDRVYGYTF.

This chain links TRBV5-1 with TRBJ2-2; D is ambiguous. Trimming removed 5 bases from V and 2 bases from J, with 10 bases in between. The CDR3 extends over 14 amino acids. Germline V gene sequence: CDR1 SGHRS, CDR2 YFSETQ. CDR3 DNA sequence: TGCGCCAGCAGGAGGATCAGCAACACCGGGGAGCTGTTTTTT. This sequence encodes CASRRISNTGELFF.

The gene calls are TRBV9 and TRBJ2-3; the D gene is possibly TRBD2 (6 bases). The CDR3 consists of 15 residues. Germline V lookup: CDR1 SGDLS, CDR2 YYNGEE. V shed 0 bases and J shed 1 base, with 9 bases lying between them. The chain's CDR3 is CASSVGRGGTDTQYF. The CDR3 nucleotides are TGTGCCAGCAGCGTAGGGCGGGGAGGCACAGATACGCAGTATTTT.

This clone showed up just a few times. This chain uses TRBV9 with TRBJ1-4; TRBD1 aligns across 8 bases. CDR1 is SGDLS and CDR2 is YYNGEE in the germline V gene. J lost 1 base, V lost 1 base, and 0 bases had no gene match. The CDR3 runs to 15 residues. The CDR3 coding sequence is TGTGCCAGCAGCGTAACAGGGGGAACTAATGAAAAACTGTTTTTT. It encodes CASSVTGGTNEKLFF.

The rearrangement uses TRBV11-2 and TRBJ2-2, with 11 bases lining up with TRBD2. Germline V gives CDR1 SGHAT, CDR2 FQNNGV. The junction had 2 bases not matched to a gene; V was cut back by 3 bases and J by 5 bases. The CDR3 consists of 15 residues. CDR3 loop: CASSLLAGGTGELFF. The CDR3 region has the DNA TGTGCCAGCAGCTTGCTAGCGGGGGGAACCGGGGAGCTGTTTTTT.

The rearrangement joins TRBV27 to TRBJ1-1; D is undetermined. The V gene's germline CDR1 is MNHEY and CDR2 SMNVEV (reference sequence). The CDR3 sequence is 16 residues long. The V end was cut by 6 bases, the J end by 1 base, with 18 bases between. The CDR3 DNA sequence: TGTGCCAGCAGATCGGGAGTAGGTATTCGGAACACTGAAGCTTTCTTT. Encoded protein: CASRSGVGIRNTEAFF.

J is TRBJ2-3 and V is TRBV4-2, with 8 bases fitting TRBD2. The CDR3 extends over 16 amino acids. Per the germline V gene, CDR1 is LGHNA and CDR2 is YNFKEQ. With V trimmed by 1 base and J by 1 base, 4 bases remained unmatched. This chain's CDR3 is CASSQAWRGGTDTQYF. The CDR3 bases are TGTGCCAGCAGCCAAGCATGGCGGGGGGGCACAGATACGCAGTATTTT.